Listed below are T cell receptor beta chains from one sample, sequenced in a study of PD-L1 blockade in urothelial cancer. TCRdb's copy holds only in-frame clones and misses some; the assay was immunoSEQ multiplex PCR. The sample carries about 130,000 clones, around 85% recorded once. The material was PBMCs, obtained around atezolizumab (anti-PD-L1) treatment. Receptors originate from a man between 50 and 59 years old with urothelial cancer. CDR3s include the opening cysteine and the closing phenylalanine or tryptophan. D genes are given only for firm matches. A clone size is listed for some rows: how often the clone was seen (once, few, many), or a class if it is expanded.

length | J | size | D | V | DNA | CDR3
15 | TRBJ1-3 | - | TRBD1 | TRBV18 | TGTGCCAGCTCACCGACAGGGGGCCTCGGAAACACCATATATTTT | CASSPTGGLGNTIYF
16 | TRBJ2-1 | - | - | TRBV25-1 | TGTGCCAGCAGTGAGGCGGGCCGAATCTCCTACAATGAGCAGTTCTTC | CASSEAGRISYNEQFF
18 | TRBJ2-1 | few | TRBD2 | TRBV4-1 | TGCGCCAGCAGCCAAGAAGGGACTAGCGGGAGGCGTGGGAATGAGCAGTTCTTC | CASSQEGTSGRRGNEQFF
16 | TRBJ2-6 | - | - | TRBV15 | TGTGCCACCACCGGGTGGCCTATCTCTGGGGCCAACGTCCTGACTTTC | CATTGWPISGANVLTF
14 | TRBJ1-2 | - | TRBD1 | TRBV28 | TGTGCCACCTACAAAATCGGGACAGGGCATGGCTACACCTTC | CATYKIGTGHGYTF
15 | TRBJ1-6 | - | - | TRBV14 | TGTGCCAGCAGCCAAGAAGGCGCCCCGGGGTCACCCCTCCACTTT | CASSQEGAPGSPLHF
16 | TRBJ2-5 | - | TRBD2 | TRBV5-1 | TGCGCCAGCAGCTTCTATAACGGGAGGGCCGGGGAGACCCAGTACTTC | CASSFYNGRAGETQYF
15 | TRBJ2-2 | - | - | TRBV15 | TGTGCCACCAGCAGGGGGGCAGGGTACACCGGGGAGCTGTTTTTT | CATSRGAGYTGELFF
17 | TRBJ2-1 | - | - | TRBV7-3 | TGTGCCAGCAGCTTAACGTTCGGACACCTACAAGGGAATGAGCAGTTCTTC | CASSLTFGHLQGNEQFF
23 | TRBJ2-7 | - | TRBD2 | TRBV27 | TGTGCCAGCAGTGTATCCTTCCTGGCCTTCACCGGGACTAGCGGGATGGGGTCCTACGAGCAGTACTTC | CASSVSFLAFTGTSGMGSYEQYF
16 | TRBJ2-5 | - | - | TRBV11-3 | TGTGCCAGCAGCTTAGGGGGAGGTCTTGGAGGGGAGACCCAGTACTTC | CASSLGGGLGGETQYF
14 | TRBJ2-3 | few | - | TRBV18 | TGTGCCAGCTCACCGTCTACTAGCACAGATACGCAGTATTTT | CASSPSTSTDTQYF
13 | TRBJ2-7 | - | - | TRBV5-5 | TGTGCCAGCAGCTCCCGTGCCCCCTATGAGCAGTACTTC | CASSSRAPYEQYF
13 | TRBJ2-5 | - | TRBD1 | TRBV18 | TGTGCCAGCTCACCGGGACAGCAAGAGACCCAGTACTTC | CASSPGQQETQYF
16 | TRBJ2-5 | - | - | TRBV23-1 | TGCGCCAGCAGTCAATCGCTACGGGAGTCGGAAGAGACCCAGTACTTC | CASSQSLRESEETQYF
14 | TRBJ1-3 | - | - | TRBV30 | TGTGCCTGGATTAAGACAGGAGGTGGTGACACCATATATTTT | CAWIKTGGGDTIYF
14 | TRBJ1-3 | - | - | TRBV5-5 | TGTGCCAGCAGCGTGGCAGGGCCTGGAAACACCATATATTTT | CASSVAGPGNTIYF
13 | TRBJ2-3 | - | - | TRBV6-6 | TGTGCCAGCACCCCACAGGGCACAGATACGCAGTATTTT | CASTPQGTDTQYF
16 | TRBJ2-2 | - | - | TRBV5-1 | TGCGCCAGCAGCTTGGGCGGACTACAGAACACCGGGGAGCTGTTTTTT | CASSLGGLQNTGELFF
13 | TRBJ1-2 | - | - | TRBV28 | TGTGCCAGCGGCGTCCGGACAGCTTATGGCTACACCTTC | CASGVRTAYGYTF
16 | TRBJ2-7 | - | - | TRBV2 | TGTGCCAGCAGGGCCCTAATCCGGGACACACGACTCGAGCAGTACTTC | CASRALIRDTRLEQYF
13 | TRBJ2-7 | - | - | TRBV7-3 | TGTGCCAGCAGCCAGACAGGCGGCTACGAGCAGTACTTC | CASSQTGGYEQYF